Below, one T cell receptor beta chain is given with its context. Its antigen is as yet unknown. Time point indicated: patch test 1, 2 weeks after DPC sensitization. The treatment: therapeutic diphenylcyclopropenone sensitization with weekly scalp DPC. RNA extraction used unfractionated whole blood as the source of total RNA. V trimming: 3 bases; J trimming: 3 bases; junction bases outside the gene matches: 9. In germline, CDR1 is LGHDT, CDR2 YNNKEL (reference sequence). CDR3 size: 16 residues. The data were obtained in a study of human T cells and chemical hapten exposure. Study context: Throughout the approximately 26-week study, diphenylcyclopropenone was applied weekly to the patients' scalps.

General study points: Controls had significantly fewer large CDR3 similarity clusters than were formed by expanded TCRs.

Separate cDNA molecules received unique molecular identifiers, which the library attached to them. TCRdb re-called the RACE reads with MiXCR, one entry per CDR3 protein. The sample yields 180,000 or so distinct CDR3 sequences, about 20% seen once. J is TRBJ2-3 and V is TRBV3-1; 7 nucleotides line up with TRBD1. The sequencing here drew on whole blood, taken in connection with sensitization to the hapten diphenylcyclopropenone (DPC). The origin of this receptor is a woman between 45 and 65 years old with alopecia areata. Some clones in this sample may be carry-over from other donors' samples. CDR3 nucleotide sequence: TGTGCCAGCAGCCAGGGACAGCGTGATTTTACAGATACGCAGTATTTT. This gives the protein CASSQGQRDFTDTQYF.